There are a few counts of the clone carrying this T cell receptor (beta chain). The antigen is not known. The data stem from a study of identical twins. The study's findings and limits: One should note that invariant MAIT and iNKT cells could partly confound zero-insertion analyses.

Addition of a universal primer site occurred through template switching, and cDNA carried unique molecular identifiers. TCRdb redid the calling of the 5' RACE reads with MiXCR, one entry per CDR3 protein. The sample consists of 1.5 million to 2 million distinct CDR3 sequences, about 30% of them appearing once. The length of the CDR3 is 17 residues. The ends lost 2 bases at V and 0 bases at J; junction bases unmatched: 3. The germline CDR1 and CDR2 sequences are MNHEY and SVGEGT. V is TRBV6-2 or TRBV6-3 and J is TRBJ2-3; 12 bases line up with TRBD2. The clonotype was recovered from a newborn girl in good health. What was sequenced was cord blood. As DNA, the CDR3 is TGTGCCAGCAGTTACGTGACTAGCGGGAGCAGCACAGATACGCAGTATTTT. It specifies CASSYVTSGSSTDTQYF.